What follows are 21 T cell receptor beta chains derived from one specimen sequenced in a study of blood T cell repertoires in COVID-19. The data were produced by immunoSEQ multiplex PCR, yet TCRdb's version contains in-frame clones alone and is incomplete. This sample carries about 170,000 clones, about nine tenths of them seen once, and the ten largest clones take 10% to 11%. Sequenced sample: peripheral blood. The receptors originated from a woman aged 55-75 years with COVID-19, enrolled during active disease.

The CDR3 here is CASSPAALAKNIQYF. In DNA form, the CDR3 reads TGTGCCAGCAGCCCCGCCGCGCTAGCCAAAAACATTCAGTACTTC. The chain has TRBV7-2 and TRBJ2-4; D is undetermined. Germline V gene sequence: CDR1 SGHTA, CDR2 FQGNSA. This CDR3 contains 15 residues. Trimming left V 5 bases short and J 0 bases short, with 11 bases between.

The J gene is TRBJ1-2, the V gene TRBV14; 10 bases are a match to TRBD1. Germline lookup yields CDR1 SGHDN and CDR2 FVKESK. After removal of 2 bases from V and 6 bases from J, the junction contained 9 bases not matched to a gene. The CDR3 has 16 amino acids. This CDR3 reads CASSQRRGQGTDGYTF. CDR3 coding DNA: TGTGCCAGCAGCCAACGGCGGGGACAGGGGACCGATGGCTACACCTTC.

CDR3 bases: TGTGCCACCAGTGACTACAGGGTTAACTATGGCTACACCTTC. Amino acids: CATSDYRVNYGYTF. This chain links TRBV24-1 with TRBJ1-2, with D possibly matching TRBD1 (6 bases). The CDR3 is made up of 14 amino acids. Trimming pared 4 bases from V and 1 base from J, leaving 9 bases between. Germline V gene lookup returns CDR1 KGHDR and CDR2 SFDVKD.

The V call is TRBV18, the J call TRBJ2-3, with D maybe TRBD2 (5 bases). The CDR3 length is 12 residues. CDR1 and CDR2 from the germline V gene are KGHSH and LQKENI. The V end lost 6 bases, the J end lost 11 bases, and 15 bases lay between the germline ends. The CDR3 reads CASSTEAGGQYF. Written as DNA, the CDR3 is TGTGCCAGCTCGACGGAGGCTGGAGGGCAGTATTTT.

The rearrangement joins TRBV7-9 to TRBJ2-6, with 9 bases fitting TRBD2. Per the germline V gene, CDR1 is SEHNR and CDR2 is FQNEAQ (reference sequence). The CDR3 is 18 residues long. V gave up 4 bases and J gave up 1 base; unmatched junction bases: 8. CDR3 loop: CASSSPRTSESGANVLTF. The CDR3 DNA reads TGTGCCAGCAGCTCCCCCCGGACTAGCGAGTCTGGGGCCAACGTCCTGACTTTC.

CDR3 region: CASRVAVKGYTF. CDR3 in DNA: TGTGCCAGCAGGGTGGCAGTAAAAGGCTACACCTTC. This sequence joins TRBV28 and TRBJ1-2; no clear D. The CDR3 is 12 amino acids. Trimming pared 6 bases from V and 8 bases from J, leaving 13 bases between. Germline V lookup: CDR1 MDHEN, CDR2 SYDVKM.

This clone has only one observation. V is TRBV12-5 and J is TRBJ1-4; D not certain. From germline, CDR1 is LGHNT and CDR2 FRNRAP. The CDR3 runs 11 residues. Trimming cost V 5 bases and J 7 bases, with 5 bases left between them. The CDR3 sequence is CASGLVEKLFF. CDR3 DNA sequence: TGTGCTAGTGGTCTCGTTGAAAAACTGTTTTTT.

The chain links TRBV5-1 to TRBJ2-2; a possible D gene is TRBD1 (5 bases). From germline, CDR1 is SGHRS and CDR2 YFSETQ. Trimming removed 1 base at V and 4 bases at J, with 14 bases between. CDR3 length equals 16 residues. CDR3: CASSLFTAGSTGELFF. The CDR3 nucleotides are TGCGCCAGCAGCTTGTTTACGGCAGGGTCCACCGGGGAGCTGTTTTTT.

This clone appeared a few times. The chain uses TRBV7-2 and TRBJ1-5; D is unclear. Germline loops: CDR1 SGHTA, CDR2 FQGNSA. V shed 8 bases and J shed 4 bases, with 12 bases lying between them. The CDR3 covers 13 residues. CDR3 DNA: TGTGCCAGCTCGATCTCAGTGAATCAGCCCCAGCATTTT. This codes for CASSISVNQPQHF.

This sequence joins TRBV30 and TRBJ2-7, with 7 positions matching TRBD2. CDR3 length: 13 amino acids. The germline V gene has CDR1 GTSNPN and CDR2 SVGIG (reference sequence). V was clipped by 4 bases and J by 3 bases; unmatched bases: 6. CDR3 in amino acids: CAWTGTNLYEQYF. The CDR3 coding sequence is TGTGCCTGGACCGGGACTAACCTCTACGAGCAGTACTTC.

The chain has TRBV19 and TRBJ1-1; D might be TRBD1 (6 bases). Germline V CDR1 and CDR2: LNHDA, SQIVND (reference sequence). V shed 5 bases and J shed 3 bases, with 16 bases lying between them. The CDR3 covers 15 residues. This chain's CDR3 is CASSEVRGGHTEAFF. The CDR3 nucleotides read TGTGCCAGTAGTGAAGTCAGGGGAGGGCACACTGAAGCTTTCTTT.

This CDR3 reads CASSPRAAGGPNEQYF. DNA of the CDR3: TGTGCCAGCAGCCCACGGGCAGCGGGAGGGCCAAACGAGCAGTACTTC. The chain recombines TRBV11-2 with TRBJ2-7; 10 nucleotides align to TRBD2. This CDR3 is 16 amino acids long. Germline V gene data show CDR1 as SGHAT and CDR2 as FQNNGV. V lost 5 bases, J lost 5 bases, and 12 bases stayed unmatched.

This clone was observed once. This chain joins TRBV4-3 and TRBJ1-2, with 8 bases matching TRBD1. The V segment lost 4 bases and the J segment 2 bases; nucleotides outside the gene matches: 3. This CDR3 comprises 14 residues. The V gene's germline CDR1 is LGHNA and CDR2 YSLEER. CDR3 residues: CASSRGQVNYGYTF. The CDR3 coding sequence is TGCGCCAGCAGCCGGGGACAGGTCAACTATGGCTACACCTTC.

V is TRBV29-1 and J is TRBJ2-2, with a tentative D call TRBD1 (5 bases). V was cut by 4 bases and J by 6 bases, with 9 bases left in between. The CDR3 runs to 12 residues. Germline lookup yields CDR1 SQVTM and CDR2 ANQGSEA. The CDR3 reads CSVGAGPGELFF. DNA for the CDR3: TGCAGCGTTGGGGCAGGGCCCGGGGAGCTGTTTTTT.

On this clone: Other nucleotide sequences from this sample produce the same CDR3. The V call is TRBV6-6, the J call TRBJ2-7; D is unclear. CDR1 MNHNY and CDR2 SVGAGI come from the germline V gene (reference sequence). V was clipped by 0 bases and J by 3 bases, with 3 bases between them. CDR3 length equals 12 residues. The CDR3 nucleotides are TGTGCCAGCAGTTACTCCCGCTACGAGCAGTACTTC. Encoded protein: CASSYSRYEQYF.

This rearrangement joins TRBV7-2 to TRBJ1-1; 8 bases map to TRBD1. The CDR3 consists of 15 residues. CDR1 is SGHTA and CDR2 is FQGNSA in the germline V gene. The J segment lost 4 bases and the V segment lost 5 bases, leaving 9 bases of the junction unmatched. CDR3 nucleotide sequence: TGTGCCAGCAGCGCTGACAGGGGAGGGGGCACTGAAGCTTTCTTT. Amino acid sequence: CASSADRGGGTEAFF.

This clone showed up just a few times. The rearrangement links TRBV13 to TRBJ1-1; 7 nucleotides match TRBD1. The CDR3 extends over 14 amino acids. V shed 5 bases and J 1 base; nucleotides not matched to a gene: 4. CDR1 is PRHDT and CDR2 is FYEKMQ in the germline V gene (reference sequence). The CDR3 sequence: CASSGRQGNTEAFF. The CDR3 DNA sequence: TGTGCCAGCAGCGGGCGACAGGGGAACACTGAAGCTTTCTTT.

The V call is TRBV10-3, the J call TRBJ2-3; 8 bases align to TRBD1. V was clipped by 10 bases and J by 0 bases; unmatched bases: 9. The CDR3 sequence is 15 residues long. The germline gives CDR1 ENHRY, CDR2 SYGVKD. CDR3 amino acids: CASRDRRESTDTQYF. The CDR3, as DNA: TGTGCCAGCCGGGACAGGCGTGAGAGCACAGATACGCAGTATTTT.

The rearrangement joins TRBV6-6 to TRBJ2-1; D perhaps matches TRBD1 (6 bases). V was shortened by 5 bases and J by 9 bases, with 32 bases between the two germline ends. Germline V gene sequence: CDR1 MNHNY, CDR2 SVGAGI (reference sequence). The CDR3 consists of 19 residues. Written as DNA, the CDR3 is TGTGCCAGCAGTCCCTCTTCCGGGACGCGCGAGGGGGTCCGTGGTGAGCAGTTCTTC. As protein: CASSPSSGTREGVRGEQFF.

This chain links TRBV15 with TRBJ2-1; 11 nucleotides align to TRBD2. The CDR3 covers 17 residues. Germline CDR1 is LNHNV and CDR2 is YYDKDF (reference sequence). Losses at the gene ends were 4 bases for V and 6 bases for J; bases not matched to a gene: 11. The CDR3 here is CATSKWLAGGLSNEQFF. The DNA of the CDR3 is TGTGCCACCAGCAAGTGGTTAGCGGGAGGGCTATCCAATGAGCAGTTCTTC.

The CDR3 nucleotides read TGTGCCACCAGTGATCCCTTCCACGAGCAGTACTTC. Its protein is CATSDPFHEQYF. The chain combines TRBV24-1 with TRBJ2-7; D uncertain. The V end lost 3 bases, the J end lost 5 bases, and 7 bases lay between the germline ends. Germline CDR1 is KGHDR and CDR2 is SFDVKD. The CDR3 totals 12 residues.